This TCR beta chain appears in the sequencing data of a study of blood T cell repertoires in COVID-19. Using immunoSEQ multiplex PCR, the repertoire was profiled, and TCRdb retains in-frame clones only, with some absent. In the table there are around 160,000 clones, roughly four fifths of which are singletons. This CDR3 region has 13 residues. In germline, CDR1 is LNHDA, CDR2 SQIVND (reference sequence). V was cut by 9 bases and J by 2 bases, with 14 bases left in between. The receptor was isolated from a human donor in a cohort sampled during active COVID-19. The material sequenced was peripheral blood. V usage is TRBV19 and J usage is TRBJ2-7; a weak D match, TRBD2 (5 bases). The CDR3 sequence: CASLEANTYEQYF. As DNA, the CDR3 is TGTGCCAGCCTGGAGGCGAATACCTACGAGCAGTACTTC.